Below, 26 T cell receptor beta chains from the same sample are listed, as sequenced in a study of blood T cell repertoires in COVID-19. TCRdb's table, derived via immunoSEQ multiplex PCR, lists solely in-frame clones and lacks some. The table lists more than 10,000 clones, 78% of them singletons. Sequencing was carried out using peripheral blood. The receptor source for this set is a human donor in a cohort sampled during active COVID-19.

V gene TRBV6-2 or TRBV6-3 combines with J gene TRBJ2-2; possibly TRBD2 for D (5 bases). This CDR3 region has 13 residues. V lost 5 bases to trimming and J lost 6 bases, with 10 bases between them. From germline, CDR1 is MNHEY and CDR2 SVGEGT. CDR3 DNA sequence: TGTGCCAGCAGTCTCTGGGAGTCCGGGGAGCTGTTTTTT. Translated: CASSLWESGELFF.

The CDR3 protein is CASSTLSRGNNQPQHF. CDR3 sequence (DNA): TGTGCCAGTAGTACACTGAGTAGGGGGAACAATCAGCCCCAGCATTTT. This chain uses TRBV19 with TRBJ1-5, with D possibly matching TRBD1 (6 bases). Trimming pared 4 bases from V and 3 bases from J, leaving 16 bases between. CDR3 size: 16 residues. CDR1 LNHDA and CDR2 SQIVND come from the germline V gene (reference sequence).

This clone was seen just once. CDR3 sequence reads: CASRLWGANVLTF. Here the CDR3 DNA reads TGTGCCAGCAGACTGTGGGGGGCCAACGTCCTGACTTTC. J is TRBJ2-6 and V is TRBV5-6, with D unresolved. The CDR3 runs 13 residues. Trimming stripped 5 bases from V and 4 bases from J, with 7 bases between. Germline CDR1 is SGHDT and CDR2 is YYEEEE.

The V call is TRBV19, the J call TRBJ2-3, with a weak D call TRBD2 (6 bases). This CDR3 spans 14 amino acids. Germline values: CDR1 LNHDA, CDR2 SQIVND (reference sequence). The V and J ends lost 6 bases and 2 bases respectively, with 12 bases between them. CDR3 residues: CASRAGQDTDTQYF. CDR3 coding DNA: TGTGCCAGTAGGGCGGGGCAAGACACAGATACGCAGTATTTT. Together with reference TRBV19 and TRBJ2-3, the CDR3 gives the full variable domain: DGGITQSPKYLFRKEGQNVTLSCEQNLNHDAMYWYRQDPGQGLRLIYYSQIVNDFQKGDIAEGYSVSREKKESFPLTVTSAQKNPTAFYLCASRAGQDTDTQYFGPGTRLTVL.

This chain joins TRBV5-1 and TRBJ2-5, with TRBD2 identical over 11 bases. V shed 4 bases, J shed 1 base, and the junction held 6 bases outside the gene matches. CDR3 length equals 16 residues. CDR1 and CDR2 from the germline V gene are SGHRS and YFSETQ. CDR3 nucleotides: TGCGCCAGCAGCAGACTAGCGGGGAGCTTCCAAGAGACCCAGTACTTC. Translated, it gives CASSRLAGSFQETQYF.

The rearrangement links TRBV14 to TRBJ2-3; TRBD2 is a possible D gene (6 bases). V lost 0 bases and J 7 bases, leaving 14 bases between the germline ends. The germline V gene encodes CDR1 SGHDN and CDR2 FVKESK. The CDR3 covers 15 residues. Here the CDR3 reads CASSQDPRRVNTQYF. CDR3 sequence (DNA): TGTGCCAGCAGCCAAGATCCTAGGAGGGTAAATACGCAGTATTTT.

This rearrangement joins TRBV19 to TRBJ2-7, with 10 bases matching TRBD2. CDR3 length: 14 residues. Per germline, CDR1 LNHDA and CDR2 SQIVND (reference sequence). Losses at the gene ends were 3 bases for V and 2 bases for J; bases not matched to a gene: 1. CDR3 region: CASSISGGAYEQYF. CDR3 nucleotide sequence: TGTGCCAGTAGTATCAGCGGGGGGGCCTACGAGCAGTACTTC.

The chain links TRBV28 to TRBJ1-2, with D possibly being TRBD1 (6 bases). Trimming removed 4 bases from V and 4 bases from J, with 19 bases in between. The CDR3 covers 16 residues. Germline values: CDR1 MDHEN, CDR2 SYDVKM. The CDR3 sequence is CASSSPSGAQGYGYTF. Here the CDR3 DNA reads TGTGCCAGCAGTTCCCCCTCAGGGGCGCAGGGCTATGGCTACACCTTC.

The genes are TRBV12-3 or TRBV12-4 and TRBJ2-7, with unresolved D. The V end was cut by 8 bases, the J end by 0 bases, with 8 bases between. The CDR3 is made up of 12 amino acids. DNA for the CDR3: TGTGCCAGCGGTCGTAGCTCCTACGAGCAGTACTTC. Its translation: CASGRSSYEQYF.

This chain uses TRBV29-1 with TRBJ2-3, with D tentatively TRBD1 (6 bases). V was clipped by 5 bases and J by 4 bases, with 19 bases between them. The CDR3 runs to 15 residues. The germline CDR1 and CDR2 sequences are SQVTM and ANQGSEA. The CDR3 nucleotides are TGCAGCGTTCCCTCGGGACACCAGGACGCAGATACGCAGTATTTT. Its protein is CSVPSGHQDADTQYF.

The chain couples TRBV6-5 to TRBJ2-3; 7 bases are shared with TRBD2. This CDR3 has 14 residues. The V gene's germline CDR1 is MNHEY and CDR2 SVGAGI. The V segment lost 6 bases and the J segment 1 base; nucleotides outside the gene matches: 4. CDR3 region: CASRQRGRTDTQYF. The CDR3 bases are TGTGCCAGCAGACAGCGGGGACGCACAGATACGCAGTATTTT.

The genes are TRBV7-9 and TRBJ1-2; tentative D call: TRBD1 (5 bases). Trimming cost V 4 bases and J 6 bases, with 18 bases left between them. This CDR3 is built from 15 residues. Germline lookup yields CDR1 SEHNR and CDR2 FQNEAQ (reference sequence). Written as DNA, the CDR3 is TGTGCCAGCAGCTCAGGGTTTTCTGCTGGAGATGGCTACACCTTC. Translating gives CASSSGFSAGDGYTF.

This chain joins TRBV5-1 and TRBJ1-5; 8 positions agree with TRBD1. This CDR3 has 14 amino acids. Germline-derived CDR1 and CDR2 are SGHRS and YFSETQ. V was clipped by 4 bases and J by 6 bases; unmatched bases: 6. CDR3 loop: CASSQGAVGQPQHF. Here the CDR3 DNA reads TGCGCCAGCAGCCAGGGGGCGGTGGGTCAGCCCCAGCATTTT.

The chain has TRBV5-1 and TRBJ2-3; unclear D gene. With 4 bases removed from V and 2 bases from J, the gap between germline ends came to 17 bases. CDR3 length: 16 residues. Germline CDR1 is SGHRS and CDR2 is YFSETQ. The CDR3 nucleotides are TGCGCCAGCAGCCCTGGAAACGGCGGTACCACAGATACGCAGTATTTT. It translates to CASSPGNGGTTDTQYF.

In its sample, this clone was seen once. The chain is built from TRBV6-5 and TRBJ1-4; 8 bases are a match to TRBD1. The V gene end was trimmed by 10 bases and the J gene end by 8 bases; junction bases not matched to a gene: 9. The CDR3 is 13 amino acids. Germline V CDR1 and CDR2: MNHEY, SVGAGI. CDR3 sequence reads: CATEDRGYEKLFF. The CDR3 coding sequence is TGTGCCACAGAAGACAGGGGTTACGAAAAACTGTTTTTT.

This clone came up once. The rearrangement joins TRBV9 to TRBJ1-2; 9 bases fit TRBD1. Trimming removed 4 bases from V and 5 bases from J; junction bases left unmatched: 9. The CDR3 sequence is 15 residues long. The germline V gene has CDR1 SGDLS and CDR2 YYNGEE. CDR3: CASSPEGQGFYGYTF. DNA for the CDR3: TGTGCCAGCAGCCCAGAGGGACAGGGTTTTTATGGCTACACCTTC.

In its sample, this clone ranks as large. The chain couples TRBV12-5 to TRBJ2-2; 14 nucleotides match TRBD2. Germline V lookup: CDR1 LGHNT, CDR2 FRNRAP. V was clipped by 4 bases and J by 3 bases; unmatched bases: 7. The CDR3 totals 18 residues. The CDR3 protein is CASGSGTSGGSDTGELFF. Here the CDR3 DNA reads TGTGCTAGTGGTTCGGGGACTAGCGGGGGATCGGACACCGGGGAGCTGTTTTTT.

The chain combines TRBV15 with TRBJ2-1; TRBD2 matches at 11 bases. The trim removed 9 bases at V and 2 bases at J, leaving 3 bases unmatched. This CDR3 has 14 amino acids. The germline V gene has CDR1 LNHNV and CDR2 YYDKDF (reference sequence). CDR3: CATDSGGAYNEQFF. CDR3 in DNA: TGTGCCACAGATAGCGGGGGGGCCTACAATGAGCAGTTCTTC.

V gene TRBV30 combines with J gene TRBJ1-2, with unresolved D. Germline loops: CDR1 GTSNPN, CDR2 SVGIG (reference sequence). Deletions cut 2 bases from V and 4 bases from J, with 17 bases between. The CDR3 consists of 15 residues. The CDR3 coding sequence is TGTGCCTGGAGTTCCCAGCGAACTGGCCTCTATGGCTACACCTTC. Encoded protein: CAWSSQRTGLYGYTF.

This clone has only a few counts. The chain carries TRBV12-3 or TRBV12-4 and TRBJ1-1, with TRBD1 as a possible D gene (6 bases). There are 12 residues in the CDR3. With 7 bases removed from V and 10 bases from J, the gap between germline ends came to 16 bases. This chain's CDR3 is CASTLRGHGAFF. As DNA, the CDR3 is TGTGCCAGCACCCTCAGGGGTCATGGAGCTTTCTTT.

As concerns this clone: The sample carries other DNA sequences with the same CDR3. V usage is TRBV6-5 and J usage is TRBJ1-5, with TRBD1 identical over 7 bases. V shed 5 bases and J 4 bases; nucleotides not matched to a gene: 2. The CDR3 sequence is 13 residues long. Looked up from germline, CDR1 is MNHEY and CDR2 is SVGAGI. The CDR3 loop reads CASSPQGNQPQHF. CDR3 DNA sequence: TGTGCCAGCAGTCCACAGGGGAATCAGCCCCAGCATTTT.

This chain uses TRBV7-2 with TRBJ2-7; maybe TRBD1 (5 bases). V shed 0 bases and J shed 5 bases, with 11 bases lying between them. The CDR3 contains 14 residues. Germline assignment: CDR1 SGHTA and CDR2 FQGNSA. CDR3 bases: TGTGCCAGCAGCTTAGCTCAGGGATACGACGAGCAGTACTTC. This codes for CASSLAQGYDEQYF.

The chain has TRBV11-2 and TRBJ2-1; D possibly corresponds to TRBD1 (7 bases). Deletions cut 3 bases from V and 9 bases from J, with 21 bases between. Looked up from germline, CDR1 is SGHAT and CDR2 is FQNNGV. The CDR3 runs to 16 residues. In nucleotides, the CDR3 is TGTGCCAGCAGCTTCTACAGGGGAGGCAGAAGTGGTGAGCAGTTCTTC. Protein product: CASSFYRGGRSGEQFF.

DNA of the CDR3: TGTGCCAGCAGCTTAGAACTGACAGGGTTGGGTACTGAAGCTTTCTTT. It is translated as CASSLELTGLGTEAFF. The chain couples TRBV7-6 to TRBJ1-1; TRBD1 agrees at 7 bases. There are 16 residues in the CDR3. Germline CDR1 is SGHVS and CDR2 is FNYEAQ. V gave up 1 base and J gave up 5 bases; unmatched junction bases: 10.

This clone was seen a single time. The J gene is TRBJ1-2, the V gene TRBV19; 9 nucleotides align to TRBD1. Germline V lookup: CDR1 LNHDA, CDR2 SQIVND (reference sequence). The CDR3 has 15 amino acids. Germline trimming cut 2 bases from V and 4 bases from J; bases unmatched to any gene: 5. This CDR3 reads CASSIIQGQGYGYTF. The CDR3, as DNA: TGTGCCAGTAGTATAATCCAGGGACAGGGCTATGGCTACACCTTC.

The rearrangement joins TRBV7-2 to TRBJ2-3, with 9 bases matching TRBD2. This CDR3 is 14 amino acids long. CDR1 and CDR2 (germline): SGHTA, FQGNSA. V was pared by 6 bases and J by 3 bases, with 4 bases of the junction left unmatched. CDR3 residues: CASSPGLATDTQYF. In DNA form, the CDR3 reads TGTGCCAGCAGTCCGGGACTAGCTACAGATACGCAGTATTTT.